A selection of T cell receptor beta chains follows, all from one sample in a study of radiation and T cells in renal cell carcinoma. The assay was immunoSEQ multiplex PCR, and TCRdb's table has in-frame clones only and misses some. Of roughly 15,000 clones detected, less than 65% appear once; the ten largest clones hold roughly 15%. The sequences come from tumor tissue, collected from a patient whose treatment was nephrectomy without radiotherapy. The origin of the receptors is a man aged 60-69 years with renal cell carcinoma. Each CDR3 is given with its conserved first and last residue. The D gene is left open where the match is weak. Clone size is given for some rows only: seen once, a few or many times, or a class if the clone is expanded.

d_call j_call v_call clone_size cdr3_nt cdr3_aa
TRBD1 TRBJ2-7 TRBV5-1 once TGCGCCAGCAGCTTGGACAGGGGAACCTACGAGCAGTACTTC CASSLDRGTYEQYF
TRBD1 TRBJ2-7 TRBV7-8 few TGTGCCAGCAGCAACCGGGACAGGGCTTCCTACGAGCAGTACTTC CASSNRDRASYEQYF
. TRBJ1-1 TRBV11-2 . TGTGCCAGCGGCAACGAAGCTTTCTTT CASGNEAFF
TRBD1 TRBJ2-4 TRBV7-9 . TGTGCCAGCAGCTTATTTCGGACAGGGAGGACCAAAAACATTCAGTACTTC CASSLFRTGRTKNIQYF
. TRBJ2-7 TRBV28 . TGTGCCAGCAGGCGGACTTTCTCCTACGAGCAGTACTTC CASRRTFSYEQYF
TRBD1 TRBJ2-7 TRBV19 . TGTGCCAGTAGTCCCGGGACAGGCTACGAGCAGTACTTC CASSPGTGYEQYF
TRBD1 TRBJ1-2 TRBV11-2 few TGTGCCAGCAGTGGAAACAGGGGGCTCGATGGCTACACCTTC CASSGNRGLDGYTF
. TRBJ1-2 TRBV28 . TGTGCCAGCAGTTCCGGCATAAACTATGGCTACACCTTC CASSSGINYGYTF
. TRBJ1-5 TRBV7-2 . TGTGCCAGCAGCTTAGATCTGGGGGGGTATCAGCCCCAGCATTTT CASSLDLGGYQPQHF
. TRBJ2-1 TRBV11-3 . TGTGCCAGCAGCTTAGCTCTAGGCAATGAGCAGTTCTTC CASSLALGNEQFF
. TRBJ1-3 TRBV2 . TGTGCCAGCAACCTGAACTCTGGAAACACCATATATTTT CASNLNSGNTIYF
TRBD1 TRBJ2-3 TRBV7-2 . TGTGCCAGCGGAAAGGACAGGGGGCCAGATACGCAGTATTTT CASGKDRGPDTQYF
TRBD1 TRBJ1-2 TRBV10-3 . TGTGCCATCAGTTCGGGACAGGGGAACTATGGCTACACCTTC CAISSGQGNYGYTF
. TRBJ2-1 TRBV20-1 . TGCAGTGCTAGAGATCTGAATGAGCAGTTCTTC CSARDLNEQFF
. TRBJ1-2 TRBV28 . TGTGCCAGCAGTTTTAGCGACAGGAACTATGGCTACACCTTC CASSFSDRNYGYTF
TRBD1 TRBJ2-6 TRBV10-2 . TGCGCCAGCAGTGAGAGGACAGGGGGTTCTGGGGCCAACGTCCTGACTTTC CASSERTGGSGANVLTF
. TRBJ2-7 TRBV7-8 few TGTGCCAGCAGCGCCGTCCAGACCCACGAGCAGTACTTC CASSAVQTHEQYF
. TRBJ2-3 TRBV10-3 few TGTGCCATCAGTGAGTCCCCTAGCACAGATACGCAGTATTTT CAISESPSTDTQYF
TRBD1 TRBJ1-2 TRBV27 . TGTGCCAGCAGTCCGATTCCTCTACAGGGGGCGGGAATCTATGGCTACACCTTC CASSPIPLQGAGIYGYTF
. TRBJ1-1 TRBV20-1 few TGCCGGGGGGGGGCGAACACTGAAGCTTTCTTT CRGGANTEAFF
TRBD1 TRBJ2-5 TRBV27 few TGTGCCAGCTCCGGACAGGGACTTTTAACCCAGTACTTC CASSGQGLLTQYF
. TRBJ2-5 TRBV29-1 . TGCAGCGTTACGGTCCCAGGGACCCAGTACTTC CSVTVPGTQYF
. TRBJ1-3 TRBV9 few TGTGCCAGCAGCGTAGGAAACACCATATATTTT CASSVGNTIYF
TRBD1 TRBJ2-7 TRBV4-3 . TGCGCCAGCAGCCTACGGACAGGGAGCTCCTACGAGCAGTACTTC CASSLRTGSSYEQYF
TRBD2 TRBJ2-3 TRBV5-1 . TGCGCCAGCAGCCCCGAAGGCGGGGGGGCCGCCGATACGCAGTATTTT CASSPEGGGAADTQYF
. TRBJ1-1 TRBV15 . TGTGCCACCAGCAGAGATATGAGGGATAACACTGAAGCTTTCTTT CATSRDMRDNTEAFF
. TRBJ1-4 TRBV28 . TGTGCCAGCAGTGATTCTCTAGGGCAGGGAGATGAAAAACTGTTTTTT CASSDSLGQGDEKLFF
TRBD1 TRBJ2-4 TRBV28 few TGTGCCAGCACCGATACGGACAGGGACAACATTCAGTACTTC CASTDTDRDNIQYF
. TRBJ2-3 TRBV27 few TGTGCCAGCAGTTTTTTGTGGCCCACAGATACGCAGTATTTT CASSFLWPTDTQYF
TRBD2 TRBJ2-7 TRBV29-1 . TGCAGCGGTACTAGCGCCGACGAGCAGTACTTC CSGTSADEQYF
. TRBJ1-4 TRBV6-5 few TGTGCCAGCAGACCTGGATGGTCGGATGAAAAACTGTTTTTT CASRPGWSDEKLFF
. TRBJ2-7 TRBV11-2 . TGTGCCAGCAGCTTAGAAGCTTACGAGCAGTACTTC CASSLEAYEQYF
TRBD2 TRBJ2-3 TRBV28 . TGTGCCAGCAGTCTAGCGGGGGAGAGGGTTACGCAGTATTTT CASSLAGERVTQYF
. TRBJ1-1 TRBV29-1 . TGCAGCGCCAAAGGGCTGATGAGGGACGAAGCTTTCTTT CSAKGLMRDEAFF
. TRBJ2-1 TRBV30 few TGTGCCTGGACCCAGCGGGATGAGCAGTTCTTC CAWTQRDEQFF
TRBD1 TRBJ1-6 TRBV5-5 . TGTGCCAGCAGCGCCGCCCACAGGGGTGGGTTAAGATCACCCCTCCACTTT CASSAAHRGGLRSPLHF
. TRBJ1-4 TRBV4-3 . TGCGCCAGCAGCCAAGACTCACAGTCTAAGGGAAAACTGTTTTTT CASSQDSQSKGKLFF
. TRBJ1-3 TRBV18 few TGTGCCAGCTCACCACAGTTTGGATCCGTTGCCAATGGAAACACCATATATTTT CASSPQFGSVANGNTIYF
. TRBJ1-1 TRBV7-6 . TGTGCCAGCAGCTTGATATCGGGCGCGAACACTGAAGCTTTCTTT CASSLISGANTEAFF
. TRBJ2-7 TRBV28 . TGTGCCAGCAGTTTGGGGGCGGCAGTCGCCACCTACGAGCAGTACTTC CASSLGAAVATYEQYF
. TRBJ2-7 TRBV5-6 . TGTGCCAGCAGCTTGGTGTCAGGAGTAGACGAGCAGTACTTC CASSLVSGVDEQYF
. TRBJ2-1 TRBV7-2 . TGTGCCAGCAGCTTAAGTCGGGGCAATGAGCAGTTCTTC CASSLSRGNEQFF
. TRBJ2-6 TRBV7-3 . TGTGCCAGCAGCTTGGGTGTTACTGGGGCCAACGTCCTGACTTTC CASSLGVTGANVLTF
. TRBJ2-2 TRBV15 . TGTGCCACCAGCAGGTGGGCAGACAACACCGGGGAGCTGTTTTTT CATSRWADNTGELFF
. TRBJ2-5 TRBV7-9 . TGTGCCAGCAGCTTAGTAGGGACCCTCCTTGGGGGGGAGACCCAGTACTTC CASSLVGTLLGGETQYF
TRBD1 TRBJ2-1 TRBV5-6 . TGTGCCACCCGTGGGACAGGGGTTTACAATGAGCAGTTCTTC CATRGTGVYNEQFF
. TRBJ2-1 TRBV9 few TGTGCCAGCAGCAGCGATCCCGGGACCGCTAACAATGAGCAGTTCTTC CASSSDPGTANNEQFF
TRBD2 TRBJ2-7 TRBV19 . TGTGCCAGTAGTTCCGGCGGGGGAGATCCCTACGAGCAGTACTTC CASSSGGGDPYEQYF
. TRBJ1-1 TRBV6-5 . TGTGCCAGCAGTTATCCCCCCCTTACTTTCTTT CASSYPPLTFF
. TRBJ1-6 TRBV6-5 . TGTGCCAGCAGTCCTCCCCCGGGCGGCTCACCCCTCCACTTT CASSPPPGGSPLHF
. TRBJ2-3 TRBV18 few TGTGCCAGCTCACCACTAGTGCCAGATACGCAGTATTTT CASSPLVPDTQYF
. TRBJ1-5 TRBV19 . TGTGCCAGTAGTATCTTGGCAGGGCGGAATCAGCCCCAGCATTTT CASSILAGRNQPQHF
. TRBJ2-2 TRBV28 . TGTGCCAGCAGTTTGCGGGTCGGGGAGCTGTTTTTT CASSLRVGELFF
. TRBJ2-2 TRBV11-2 few TGTGCCAGCAGCTTCGAGGGGGTAGTCGGGGAGCTGTTTTTT CASSFEGVVGELFF
. TRBJ1-3 TRBV11-2 few TGTGCCAGCAGCTTAGGATCATCGGGGGCGCGTGGAAACACCATATATTTT CASSLGSSGARGNTIYF
. TRBJ2-5 TRBV5-4 . TGTGCCAGCTCAGGACCGCCGGGAGAGACCCAGTACTTC CASSGPPGETQYF
TRBD1 TRBJ2-7 TRBV18 . TGTGCCAGCTCAGAGGCCTTTGGGACAGTCCTTTACGAGCAGTACTTC CASSEAFGTVLYEQYF
. TRBJ2-3 TRBV4-2 once TGTGCCAGCAGCCAAGGGAACGGACAATCAGATACGCAGTATTTT CASSQGNGQSDTQYF
. TRBJ2-7 TRBV28 . TGTGCCAGCAGGGTCGTTAGGGGTGGGCTCGGCCACGAGCAGTACTTC CASRVVRGGLGHEQYF
. TRBJ2-7 TRBV6-6 . TGTGCCAGCAGTTACTCTACAGGCGAGCAGTACTTC CASSYSTGEQYF